The 16 T cell receptor beta chains listed next were all sequenced from one sample in a study of cytomegalovirus exposure and HLA in healthy donors. TCRdb's table, derived via immunoSEQ multiplex PCR, lists solely in-frame clones and lacks some. The sample yields 300,000 to 400,000 clones, nearly 90% seen once. The sequenced sample was PBMCs. The receptors shown here come from a man aged 25 to 45 in good health and CMV-seronegative.

V is TRBV18 and J is TRBJ2-5; TRBD2 might be the D (5 bases). CDR3 length equals 14 residues. Germline V lookup: CDR1 KGHSH, CDR2 LQKENI. V was pared by 6 bases and J by 5 bases, with 16 bases between. The CDR3 here is CASSSTTSGETQYF. CDR3 coding DNA: TGTGCCAGCTCCTCGACTACCTCGGGGGAGACCCAGTACTTC.

The chain couples TRBV6-5 to TRBJ2-1; 7 bases align to TRBD2. The ends lost 6 bases at V and 4 bases at J; junction bases unmatched: 9. The CDR3 has 15 amino acids. CDR1 MNHEY and CDR2 SVGAGI come from the germline V gene. The CDR3 coding sequence is TGTGCCAGCAGAGTAGCGGGCGAAATATACAATGAGCAGTTCTTC. Translation gives CASRVAGEIYNEQFF.

This rearrangement joins TRBV30 to TRBJ1-2, with D tentatively TRBD1 (5 bases). This CDR3 spans 14 amino acids. Trimming shortened V by 4 bases and J by 0 bases, and 12 bases separated the two germline ends. The germline V gene encodes CDR1 GTSNPN and CDR2 SVGIG (reference sequence). CDR3 DNA sequence: TGTGCCTGGACGGGGGGGTTAGCTAACTATGGCTACACCTTC. Its protein product is CAWTGGLANYGYTF. The full variable domain, completed using reference TRBV30 and TRBJ1-2, is SQTIHQWPATLVQPVGSPLSLECTVEGTSNPNLYWYRQAAGRGLQLLFYSVGIGQISSEVPQNLSASRPQDRQFILSSKKLLLSDSGFYLCAWTGGLANYGYTFGSGTRLTVV.

The chain links TRBV10-3 to TRBJ2-5; 8 bases line up with TRBD2. Per the germline V gene, CDR1 is ENHRY and CDR2 is SYGVKD. CDR3 length equals 16 residues. V lost 3 bases and J lost 6; bases outside the gene matches: 12. CDR3 loop: CAISDSETGGRKTQYF. CDR3 DNA: TGTGCCATCAGTGATAGCGAAACGGGGGGGCGGAAGACCCAGTACTTC.

The CDR3: CASSNGTGATYGYTF. In DNA form, the CDR3 reads TGCGCCAGCAGCAATGGGACAGGGGCCACCTATGGCTACACCTTC. The rearrangement links TRBV5-1 to TRBJ1-2; 10 nucleotides match TRBD1. Germline CDR1 is SGHRS and CDR2 is YFSETQ. The CDR3 is made up of 15 amino acids. Trimming removed 4 bases from V and 4 bases from J; junction bases left unmatched: 7.

This clone showed up just once. J is TRBJ2-2 and V is TRBV11-2; 10 bases align to TRBD1. The CDR3 has 16 amino acids. CDR1 and CDR2 (germline): SGHAT, FQNNGV. Trimming at V came to 5 bases and at J to 4 bases, leaving 7 bases not matched to a gene. The CDR3 sequence is CASSPWDRGITGELFF. The CDR3 nucleotides read TGTGCCAGCAGCCCCTGGGACAGGGGAATCACCGGGGAGCTGTTTTTT.

J is TRBJ2-7 and V is TRBV19; 9 positions agree with TRBD1. Germline V gives CDR1 LNHDA, CDR2 SQIVND (reference sequence). After removal of 4 bases from V and 6 bases from J, the junction contained 10 bases not matched to a gene. This CDR3 spans 15 amino acids. For the CDR3, the DNA is TGTGCCAGTAGTAGAACCGGGACAGGGAGAATCGAGCAGTACTTC. This codes for CASSRTGTGRIEQYF. Based on the CDR3 plus reference TRBV19 and TRBJ2-7, the full variable domain is DGGITQSPKYLFRKEGQNVTLSCEQNLNHDAMYWYRQDPGQGLRLIYYSQIVNDFQKGDIAEGYSVSREKKESFPLTVTSAQKNPTAFYLCASSRTGTGRIEQYFGPGTRLTVT.

The V call is TRBV6-6, the J call TRBJ2-3; D is possibly TRBD2 (6 bases). Trimming took off 6 bases at V and 1 base at J, with 8 bases between the two ends. Germline V CDR1 and CDR2: MNHNY, SVGAGI (reference sequence). CDR3 length: 13 amino acids. CDR3 nucleotides: TGTGCCAGCAGGGGGGGTCGCACAGATACGCAGTATTTT. It specifies CASRGGRTDTQYF.

The chain has TRBV4-3 and TRBJ2-1; TRBD2 matches at 11 bases. Germline V gene lookup returns CDR1 LGHNA and CDR2 YSLEER. CDR3 size: 15 residues. V gave up 4 bases and J gave up 4 bases; unmatched junction bases: 3. The CDR3, as DNA: TGCGCCAGCAGCCCACTAGCGGGGGCGTACAATGAGCAGTTCTTC. This gives the protein CASSPLAGAYNEQFF.

This chain joins TRBV6-1 and TRBJ2-5, with D unclear. The V and J ends lost 6 bases and 2 bases respectively, with 13 bases between them. CDR3 length equals 14 residues. Per the germline V gene, CDR1 is MNHNS and CDR2 is SASEGT. The CDR3 DNA reads TGTGCCAGCAGGTCGTACAGCATTCAAGAGACCCAGTACTTC. This translates into CASRSYSIQETQYF.

The chain is built from TRBV5-1 and TRBJ2-1; no clear D gene. The germline V and J ends were trimmed by 3 bases and 0 bases, with 13 bases remaining between them. Germline CDR1 reads SGHRS; CDR2 reads YFSETQ. The CDR3 sequence is 16 residues long. The chain's CDR3 is CASSYRPRSSYNEQFF. The CDR3 DNA reads TGCGCCAGCAGCTATAGGCCGAGGAGCTCCTACAATGAGCAGTTCTTC.

The rearrangement links TRBV15 to TRBJ1-1; D might be TRBD1 (5 bases). Germline V lookup: CDR1 LNHNV, CDR2 YYDKDF (reference sequence). The CDR3 is made up of 14 amino acids. V lost 7 bases, J lost 0 bases, and 12 bases lay in between. The CDR3 sequence is CATMTELLNTEAFF. As DNA, the CDR3 is TGTGCCACCATGACAGAGCTTCTGAACACTGAAGCTTTCTTT.

The chain has TRBV5-4 and TRBJ1-2; 7 positions agree with TRBD1. Germline V CDR1 and CDR2: SGHNT, YYREEE (reference sequence). J was trimmed by 7 bases and V by 5 bases; bases with no gene match: 17. The CDR3 is 16 amino acids. The CDR3 region has the DNA TGTGCCAGCAGGGGGGTCGAGACAGGGCTCCGGTCTGGCTACACCTTC. Its protein is CASRGVETGLRSGYTF.

The rearrangement links TRBV29-1 to TRBJ1-2, with D maybe TRBD1 (6 bases). CDR1 is SQVTM, CDR2 ANQGSEA, per germline. The length of the CDR3 is 12 residues. V dropped 3 bases and J dropped 5 bases, with 10 bases sitting between them. The CDR3 nucleotides are TGCAGCGTTGAGGACAGAACATATGGCTACACCTTC. Its translation: CSVEDRTYGYTF.

J is TRBJ2-7 and V is TRBV4-3; weak D call: TRBD1 (6 bases). V lost 2 bases to trimming and J lost 2 bases, with 10 bases between them. From germline, CDR1 is LGHNA and CDR2 YSLEER. The length of the CDR3 is 14 residues. As DNA, the CDR3 is TGCGCCAGCAGCCAAACCACAGGGCCCTACGAGCAGTACTTC. Protein sequence: CASSQTTGPYEQYF.

J is TRBJ1-6 and V is TRBV2; tentatively, D is TRBD1 (6 bases). Germline assignment: CDR1 SNHLY and CDR2 FYNNEI. The CDR3 extends over 14 amino acids. The V end was cut by 4 bases, the J end by 9 bases, with 13 bases between. CDR3 loop: CASSAQGQASPLHF. CDR3 coding DNA: TGTGCCAGCAGTGCACAGGGACAAGCTTCACCCCTCCACTTT. The whole variable domain, filled in from reference TRBV2 and TRBJ1-6, reads EPEVTQTPSHQVTQMGQEVILRCVPISNHLYFYWYRQILGQKVEFLVSFYNNEISEKSEIFDDQFSVERPDGSNFTLKIRSTKLEDSAMYFCASSAQGQASPLHFGNGTRLTVT.